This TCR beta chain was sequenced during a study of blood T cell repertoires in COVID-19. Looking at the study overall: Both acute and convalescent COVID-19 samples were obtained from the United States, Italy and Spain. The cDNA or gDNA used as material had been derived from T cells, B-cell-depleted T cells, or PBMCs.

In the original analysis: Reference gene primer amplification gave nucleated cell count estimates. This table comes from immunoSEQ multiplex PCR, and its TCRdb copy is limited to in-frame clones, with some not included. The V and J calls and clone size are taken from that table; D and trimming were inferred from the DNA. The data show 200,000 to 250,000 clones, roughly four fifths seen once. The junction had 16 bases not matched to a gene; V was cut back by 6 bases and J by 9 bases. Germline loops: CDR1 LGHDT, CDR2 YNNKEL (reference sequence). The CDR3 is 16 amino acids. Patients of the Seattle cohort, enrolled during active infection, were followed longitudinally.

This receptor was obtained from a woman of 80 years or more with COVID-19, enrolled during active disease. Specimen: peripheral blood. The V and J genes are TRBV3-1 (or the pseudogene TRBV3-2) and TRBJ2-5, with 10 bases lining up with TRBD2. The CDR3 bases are TGTGCCAGCAGAGGGCTAGCGGGAGCTCGAGGCGGGGCCCAGTACTTC. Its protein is CASRGLAGARGGAQYF.